This T cell receptor (beta chain) was identified during a study of T cell responses to AZD1222 COVID-19 vaccine (dated by TCRdb to the early 2020s). In the study overall: TCR sequencing was performed for roughly 240 trial participants, of whom around 200 were given two doses of AZD1222 and around 26 were given two doses of MenACWY control vaccine. Trial participants were enrolled into age subgroups of 18-55, 56-69 and 70-plus years, which contained approximately 150, 28 and 58 TCR-sequenced participants, respectively.

Interpreted using the paper, the time point label stands for: about 28 days (+/-7) after the second vaccine dose. Because spike-specific TCR depth and breadth did not differ between the two schedules, AZD1222 recipients who got a second dose at roughly 4 weeks were pooled with those who got a second dose at roughly 12 weeks. Vaccinee samples came from UK trials COV001 and COV002, including a single-blind randomized controlled phase 2/3 trial of AZD1222 (ChAdOx1 nCoV-19) in healthy adults. Trial participant PBMC samples were collected at day 0 and day 28 after the second dose for TCRbeta chain sequencing. In the case of this clone: The specificity of this receptor is unknown. No much larger clonotype is one base removed from it; base qualities were not supplied.

The germline ends are 12 bases apart after V is trimmed by 4 bases and J by 3 bases. Looking up the germline V gene yields CDR1 MNHEY and CDR2 SVGAGI. The CDR3 contains 14 residues, cysteine and phenylalanine counted. The sequence is cut down to CDR3 DNA, 42 bases in frame from base 1. The CDR3 regions of human TCRbeta chains were analyzed by immunosequencing. The published analysis was carried out like this. TCRs in the repertoires were matched against a reference library of SARS-CoV-2-specific TCRs that had been generated with the MIRA antigen-specificity platform. Breadth was defined as the fraction of unique TCRs that were SARS-CoV-2-associated, and depth was defined as the fraction of total T cells that were SARS-CoV-2-associated. Using the MIRA data, each spike-specific TCR was assigned both to the spike region to which the TCR was reactive and to a CD4 or CD8 class. Log10-transformed breadth and depth values were compared by one-way ANOVA with Sidak's multiple comparisons tests. TCRdb mirrors the immuneACCESS table, restricted to in-frame sequences. Some clones are absent from its copies; in checked studies, under half trace to an unresolved V gene, and the reason for the others is unknown. V and J calls and clone size follow that table, whereas D and trimming were derived from the DNA. The sample table contains about 160,000 clones; only one count was recorded for more than 85% of them. Approximately 3.4% of the sample is held by the ten biggest clonotypes.

General study outcomes and caveats: Because no samples from the day 14 peak response were available, repertoires could be characterized only after the peak T cell response. CD4 TCRs associated with the vaccine covered the entire spike protein, and the dominant responses were in regions 160-218 and 743-854. Most participants were white British and females outnumbered males, and the authors suggested that clonal diversity may have been underestimated. The 56-69-year group was small, and its depth increase did not reach significance, likely because of low power. A significant rise in spike-specific TCR breadth and depth was observed after two AZD1222 doses relative to day 0 and relative to MenACWY recipients. Epitopes outside the regions mutated in the B.1.351 and B.1.1.7 variants were reportedly recognized by nearly half of the unique spike-specific TCRs. Conclusions about previously exposed vaccinees were limited because only six or seven AZD1222 recipients were SARS-CoV-2 seropositive at baseline.

This receptor was obtained from an adult who received the AZD1222 COVID-19 vaccine. Sample: peripheral blood, taken 28 days after the second AZD1222 dose. The chain links TRBV6-5 with TRBJ1-1; the D segment cannot be called with confidence. The CDR3 reads as follows: CASSFGIRDTEAFF. The nucleotide sequence reads as follows: TGTGCCAGCAGTTTTGGAATTAGGGACACTGAAGCTTTCTTT.